This TCR beta chain was sequenced during a study of cytomegalovirus exposure and HLA in healthy donors. Study-wide points: The authors enumerated 180 or so TCR beta chains as linked to cytomegalovirus.

The V gene lost 1 base and the J gene lost 9 bases, with 13 bases spanning the gap. The germline gives CDR1 SGHRS, CDR2 YFSETQ. There are 13 residues in the CDR3. Points on this clone: Its antigen is undetermined.

Amplification used 60 Vbeta primers and 13 Jbeta primers. Data came from immunoSEQ multiplex PCR; TCRdb stores just in-frame clones and leaves some out. This sample carries around 150,000 clones, over 65% of them seen once, and the ten largest clones take approximately 4.4%. The gene calls are TRBV5-1 and TRBJ1-2, with D possibly TRBD1 on 5 matching bases. This receptor was identified in a man in his late teens or twenties in good health and CMV-seropositive. Sequencing input: PBMCs. The CDR3 here is CASSLWVGESYTF. As DNA, the CDR3 is TGCGCCAGCAGCTTGTGGGTAGGGGAAAGCTACACCTTC.